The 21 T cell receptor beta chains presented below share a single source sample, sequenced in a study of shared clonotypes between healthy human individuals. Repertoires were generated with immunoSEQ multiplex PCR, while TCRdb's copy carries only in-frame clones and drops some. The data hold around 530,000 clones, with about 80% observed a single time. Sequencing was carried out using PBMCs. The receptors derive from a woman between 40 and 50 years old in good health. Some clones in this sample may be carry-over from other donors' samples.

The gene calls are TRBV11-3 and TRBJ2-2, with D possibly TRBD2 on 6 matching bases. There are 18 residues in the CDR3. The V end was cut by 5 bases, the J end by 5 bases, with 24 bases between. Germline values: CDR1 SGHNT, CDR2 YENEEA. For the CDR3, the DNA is TGTGCCAGCAGCCACGGGACTTTCGATGCGGCGGGGACCGGGGAGCTGTTTTTT. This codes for CASSHGTFDAAGTGELFF.

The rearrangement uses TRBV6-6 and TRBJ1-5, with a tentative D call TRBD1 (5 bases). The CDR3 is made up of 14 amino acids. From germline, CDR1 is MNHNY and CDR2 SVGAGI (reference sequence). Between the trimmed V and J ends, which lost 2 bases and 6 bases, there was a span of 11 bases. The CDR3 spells CASSYGRGIQPQHF. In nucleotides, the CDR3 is TGTGCCAGCAGTTACGGTCGGGGGATTCAGCCCCAGCATTTT.

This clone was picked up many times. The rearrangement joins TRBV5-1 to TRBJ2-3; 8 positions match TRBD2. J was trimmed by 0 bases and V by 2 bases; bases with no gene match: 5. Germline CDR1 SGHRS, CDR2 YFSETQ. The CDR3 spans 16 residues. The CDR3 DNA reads TGCGCCAGCAGCTTCCGGGGGGGCCCTAGCACAGATACGCAGTATTTT. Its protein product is CASSFRGGPSTDTQYF.

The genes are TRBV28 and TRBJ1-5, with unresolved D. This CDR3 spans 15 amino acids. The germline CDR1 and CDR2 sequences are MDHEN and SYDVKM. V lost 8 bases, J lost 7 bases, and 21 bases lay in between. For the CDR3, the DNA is TGTGCCAGCCTTGGAGGGCAAAAAACGCCCCAGCCCCAGCATTTT. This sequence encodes CASLGGQKTPQPQHF.

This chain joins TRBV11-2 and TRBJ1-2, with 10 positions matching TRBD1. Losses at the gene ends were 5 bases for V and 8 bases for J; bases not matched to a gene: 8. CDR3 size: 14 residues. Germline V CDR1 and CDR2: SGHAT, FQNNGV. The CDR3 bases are TGTGCCAGCAGCGGCTCCGGGACAGGGGTGGGCTACACCTTC. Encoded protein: CASSGSGTGVGYTF.

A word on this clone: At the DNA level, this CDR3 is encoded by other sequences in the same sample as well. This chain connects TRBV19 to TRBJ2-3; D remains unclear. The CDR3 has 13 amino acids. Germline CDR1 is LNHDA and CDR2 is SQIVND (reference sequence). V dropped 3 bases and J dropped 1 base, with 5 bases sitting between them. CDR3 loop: CASSIGGTDTQYF. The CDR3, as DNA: TGTGCCAGTAGTATTGGAGGCACAGATACGCAGTATTTT.

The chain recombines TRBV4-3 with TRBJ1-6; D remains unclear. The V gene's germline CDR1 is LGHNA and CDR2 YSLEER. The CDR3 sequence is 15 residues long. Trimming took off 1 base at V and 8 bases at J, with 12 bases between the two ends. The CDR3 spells CASSQVAGGDSPLHF. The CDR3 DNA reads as TGCGCCAGCAGCCAAGTCGCTGGTGGTGATTCACCCCTCCACTTT.

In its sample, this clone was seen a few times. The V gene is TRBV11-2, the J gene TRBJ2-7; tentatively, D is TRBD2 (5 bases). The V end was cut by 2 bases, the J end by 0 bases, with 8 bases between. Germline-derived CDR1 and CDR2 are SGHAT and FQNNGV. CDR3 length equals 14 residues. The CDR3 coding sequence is TGTGCCAGCAGCTTAACTAGATACTCCTACGAGCAGTACTTC. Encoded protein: CASSLTRYSYEQYF.

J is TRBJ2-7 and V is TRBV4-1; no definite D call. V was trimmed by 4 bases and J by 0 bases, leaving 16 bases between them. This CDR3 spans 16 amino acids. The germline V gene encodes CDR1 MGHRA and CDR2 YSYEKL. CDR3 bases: TGCGCCAGCAGCCGAGGCATGGGTTCATCCTCCTACGAGCAGTACTTC. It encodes CASSRGMGSSSYEQYF.

The CDR3 nucleotides are TGTGCCAGCTCACTACGACAGGGGTTCAACGAGCAGTACTTC. Protein: CASSLRQGFNEQYF. The chain employs TRBV18 and TRBJ2-7; 8 bases match TRBD1. The germline gives CDR1 KGHSH, CDR2 LQKENI. CDR3 length: 14 amino acids. With 4 bases clipped from V and 5 bases from J, the junction kept 7 bases outside the gene matches.

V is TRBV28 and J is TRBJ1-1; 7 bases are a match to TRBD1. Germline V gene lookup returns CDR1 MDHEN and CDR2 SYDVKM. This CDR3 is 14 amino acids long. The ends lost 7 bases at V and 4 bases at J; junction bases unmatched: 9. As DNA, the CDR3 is TGTGCCAGCAAACCGGGACAGAAGAGCACTGAAGCTTTCTTT. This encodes CASKPGQKSTEAFF.

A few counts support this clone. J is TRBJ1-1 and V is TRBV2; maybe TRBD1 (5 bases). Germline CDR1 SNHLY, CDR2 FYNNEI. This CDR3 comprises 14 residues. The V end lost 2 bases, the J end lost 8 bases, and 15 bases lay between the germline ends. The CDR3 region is CASSEILRGNEAFF. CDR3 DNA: TGTGCCAGCAGTGAAATTCTACGGGGGAACGAAGCTTTCTTT.

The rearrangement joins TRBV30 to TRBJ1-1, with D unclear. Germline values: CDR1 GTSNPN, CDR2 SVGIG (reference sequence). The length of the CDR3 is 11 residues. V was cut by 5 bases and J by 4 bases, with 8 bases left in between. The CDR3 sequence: CAWADGTEAFF. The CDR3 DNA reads TGTGCCTGGGCGGATGGCACTGAAGCTTTCTTT.

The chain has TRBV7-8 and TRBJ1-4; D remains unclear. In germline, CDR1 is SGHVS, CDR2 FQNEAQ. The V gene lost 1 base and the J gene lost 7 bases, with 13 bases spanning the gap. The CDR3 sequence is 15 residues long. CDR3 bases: TGTGCCAGCAGCTTAGGGCTAATTTATGGTGAAAAACTGTTTTTT. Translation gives CASSLGLIYGEKLFF.

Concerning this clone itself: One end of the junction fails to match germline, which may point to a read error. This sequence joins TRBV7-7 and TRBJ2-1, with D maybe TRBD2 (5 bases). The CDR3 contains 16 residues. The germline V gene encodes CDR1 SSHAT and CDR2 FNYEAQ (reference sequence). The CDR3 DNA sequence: TGTGCTAGCAGCTTAGGAGTTGGCTCGGGGAACAATGAGCAGTTCTTC. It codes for CASSLGVGSGNNEQFF.

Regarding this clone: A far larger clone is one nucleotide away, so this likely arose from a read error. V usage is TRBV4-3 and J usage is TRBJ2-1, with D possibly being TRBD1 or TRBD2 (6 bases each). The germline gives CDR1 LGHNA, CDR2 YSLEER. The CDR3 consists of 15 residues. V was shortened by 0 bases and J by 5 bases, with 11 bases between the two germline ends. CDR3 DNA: TGCGCCAGCAGCCAAGATCAAGGGGGGCACAATGAGCAGTTCTTC. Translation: CASSQDQGGHNEQFF.

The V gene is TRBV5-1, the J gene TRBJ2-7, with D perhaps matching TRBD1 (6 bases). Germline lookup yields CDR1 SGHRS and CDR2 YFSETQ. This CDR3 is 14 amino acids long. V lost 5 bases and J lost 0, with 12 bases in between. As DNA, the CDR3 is TGCGCCAGCAGTTATACAGGGTCCTCCTACGAGCAGTACTTC. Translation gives CASSYTGSSYEQYF. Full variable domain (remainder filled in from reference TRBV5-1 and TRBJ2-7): KAGVTQTPRYLIKTRGQQVTLSCSPISGHRSVSWYQQTPGQGLQFLFEYFSETQRNKGNFPGRFSGRQFSNSRSEMNVSTLELGDSALYLCASSYTGSSYEQYFGPGTRLTVT.

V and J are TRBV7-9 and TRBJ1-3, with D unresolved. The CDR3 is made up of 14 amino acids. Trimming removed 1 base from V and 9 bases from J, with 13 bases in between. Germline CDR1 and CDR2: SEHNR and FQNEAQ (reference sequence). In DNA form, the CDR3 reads TGTGCCAGCAGCTTAGAGGTCGGAGGGCGCACCATATATTTT. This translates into CASSLEVGGRTIYF. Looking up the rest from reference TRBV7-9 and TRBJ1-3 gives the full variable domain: DTGVSQNPRHKITKRGQNVTFRCDPISEHNRLYWYRQTLGQGPEFLTYFQNEAQLEKSRLLSDRFSAERPKGSFSTLEIQRTEQGDSAMYLCASSLEVGGRTIYFGEGSWLTVV.

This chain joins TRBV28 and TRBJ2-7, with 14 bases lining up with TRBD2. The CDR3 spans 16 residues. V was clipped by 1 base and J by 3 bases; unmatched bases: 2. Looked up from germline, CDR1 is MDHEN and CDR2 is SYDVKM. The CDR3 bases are TGTGCCAGCAGTTTATCCGGGACTAGCGGGAGCTACGAGCAGTACTTC. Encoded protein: CASSLSGTSGSYEQYF.

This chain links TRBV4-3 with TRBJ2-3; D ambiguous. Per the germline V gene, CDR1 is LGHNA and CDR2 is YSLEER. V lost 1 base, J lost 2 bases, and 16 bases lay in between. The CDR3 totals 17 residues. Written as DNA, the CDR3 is TGCGCCAGCAGCCAAGGCCCCGGTGGCGAATCCACAGATACGCAGTATTTT. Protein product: CASSQGPGGESTDTQYF.

The CDR3 region is CASRVDRDVGTQYF. The CDR3 nucleotides are TGTGCCAGCAGAGTGGACAGGGATGTTGGGACCCAGTACTTC. The chain is built from TRBV11-1 and TRBJ2-5; 8 nucleotides line up with TRBD1. J lost 7 bases, V lost 6 bases, and 10 bases had no gene match. The CDR3 totals 14 residues. Germline loops: CDR1 SGHAT, CDR2 FQDESV (reference sequence).